Each of the 15 T cell receptor beta chains below was sequenced from the same sample in a study of T cell clones after liver transplantation. Method: immunoSEQ multiplex PCR; TCRdb's copy keeps in-frame clones and lacks some. The data contain 93,000 or so clones, under 90% of them seen just once; the ten biggest clones take up approximately 3%. This specimen was CD4+ T cells from blood, taken 47 months after liver transplant. Receptor source: a human patient who received a liver transplant. Some T cells may have come from the graft donor.

V and J are TRBV6-1 and TRBJ2-3; TRBD2 agrees at 8 bases. Germline lookup yields CDR1 MNHNS and CDR2 SASEGT. With 2 bases clipped from V and 1 base from J, the junction kept 5 bases outside the gene matches. The CDR3 spans 16 residues. The chain's CDR3 is CASSERLAGRTDTQYF. In DNA, the CDR3 is TGTGCCAGCAGTGAAAGGCTAGCGGGTCGCACAGATACGCAGTATTTT.

The chain carries TRBV6-1 and TRBJ2-6; 10 bases map to TRBD1. The CDR3 spans 15 residues. Trimming at V came to 8 bases and at J to 0 bases, leaving 1 base not matched to a gene. The germline CDR1 and CDR2 sequences are MNHNS and SASEGT. The CDR3 spells CASRTGGSGANVLTF. The CDR3 DNA reads as TGTGCCAGCCGGACAGGGGGCTCTGGGGCCAACGTCCTGACTTTC.

V gene TRBV6-6 combines with J gene TRBJ2-3, with D possibly TRBD2 on 7 matching bases. Germline CDR1 reads MNHNY; CDR2 reads SVGAGI (reference sequence). V was cut by 4 bases and J by 4 bases, with 18 bases left in between. The CDR3 has 16 amino acids. CDR3 in DNA: TGTGCCAGCAGTTCTTTCGGGGGGCCACAACCAGATACGCAGTATTTT. This codes for CASSSFGGPQPDTQYF.

The chain joins TRBV29-1 to TRBJ1-1, with D tentatively TRBD1 (5 bases). In germline, CDR1 is SQVTM, CDR2 ANQGSEA. This CDR3 is 11 amino acids long. Trimming shortened V by 5 bases and J by 6 bases, and 10 bases separated the two germline ends. CDR3 sequence: CSVRDLAEAFF. CDR3 coding DNA: TGCAGCGTTAGGGACCTTGCTGAAGCTTTCTTT.

The gene calls are TRBV11-2 and TRBJ2-7; no reliable D call. The CDR3 extends over 15 amino acids. The V gene lost 2 bases and the J gene lost 8 bases, with 19 bases spanning the gap. Germline CDR1 reads SGHAT; CDR2 reads FQNNGV. CDR3 protein: CASSLMSMYEPKQYF. In DNA, the CDR3 is TGTGCCAGCAGCTTAATGTCCATGTACGAGCCCAAGCAGTACTTC. Full variable domain (rest looked up from reference TRBV11-2 and TRBJ2-7): EAGVAQSPRYKIIEKRQSVAFWCNPISGHATLYWYQQILGQGPKLLIQFQNNGVVDDSQLPKDRFSAERLKGVDSTLKIQPAKLEDSAVYLCASSLMSMYEPKQYFGPGTRLTVT.

The chain uses TRBV9 and TRBJ1-1; D remains ambiguous. This CDR3 spans 15 amino acids. Germline loops: CDR1 SGDLS, CDR2 YYNGEE. V shed 3 bases and J shed 0 bases, with 12 bases lying between them. The CDR3 DNA reads as TGTGCCAGCAGCGGTACACGGAATATGAACACTGAAGCTTTCTTT. Translation gives CASSGTRNMNTEAFF.

The rearrangement joins TRBV27 to TRBJ2-2, with TRBD2 matching 7 bases. The CDR3 has 15 residues. With 6 bases clipped from V and 1 base from J, the junction kept 5 bases outside the gene matches. In germline, CDR1 is MNHEY, CDR2 SMNVEV (reference sequence). In DNA form, the CDR3 reads TGTGCCAGCAGAACGGGGGGACTGAACACCGGGGAGCTGTTTTTT. This codes for CASRTGGLNTGELFF.

The chain carries TRBV18 and TRBJ2-5; D might be TRBD2 (6 bases). The J call may not be correct, given that the DNA end is closer to TRBJ2-7. This CDR3 spans 13 amino acids. The V gene's germline CDR1 is KGHSH and CDR2 LQKENI. The CDR3 sequence: CASSPGAGGEQYF. CDR3 coding DNA: TGTGCCAGCTCACCAGGGGCCGGGGGCGAGCAGTACTTC.

V and J are TRBV27 and TRBJ1-1, with D possibly matching TRBD1 (5 bases). Germline CDR1 reads MNHEY; CDR2 reads SMNVEV (reference sequence). This CDR3 comprises 16 residues. The V end lost 0 bases, the J end lost 1 base, and 12 bases lay between the germline ends. CDR3 nucleotide sequence: TGTGCCAGCAGTTTATCGGGGGGGGTCCCGAACACTGAAGCTTTCTTT. Protein: CASSLSGGVPNTEAFF.

V and J are TRBV9 and TRBJ2-7; 10 bases match TRBD2. The CDR3 runs 14 residues. CDR1 and CDR2 from the germline V gene are SGDLS and YYNGEE. Trimming at V came to 1 base and at J to 6 bases, leaving 4 bases not matched to a gene. In nucleotides, the CDR3 is TGTGCCAGCAGCGTACCGGCTAGCGGGGGCGAGCAGTACTTC. This sequence encodes CASSVPASGGEQYF.

The chain carries TRBV19 and TRBJ1-5, with 8 bases matching TRBD1. The trim removed 4 bases at V and 0 bases at J, leaving 5 bases unmatched. The CDR3 spans 16 residues. CDR1 LNHDA and CDR2 SQIVND come from the germline V gene (reference sequence). The CDR3 DNA sequence: TGTGCCAGTAGTACGGACAGGGACTATAGCAATCAGCCCCAGCATTTT. Residues: CASSTDRDYSNQPQHF.

This rearrangement joins TRBV6-5 to TRBJ1-3, with a possible D match to TRBD1 (5 bases). Germline V gene sequence: CDR1 MNHEY, CDR2 SVGAGI. The CDR3 has 13 amino acids. The V and J ends lost 10 bases and 4 bases respectively, with 14 bases between them. CDR3 loop: CATAGQGGNTIYF. For the CDR3, the DNA is TGTGCCACCGCCGGACAAGGGGGAAACACCATATATTTT.

As DNA, the CDR3 is TGTGCCAGCAGCTCCCTCGGGAGCGGGAGGAACACCGGGGAGCTGTTTTTT. The encoded protein is CASSSLGSGRNTGELFF. The V call is TRBV11-1, the J call TRBJ2-2; 8 nucleotides align to TRBD2. Germline V CDR1 and CDR2: SGHAT, FQDESV (reference sequence). The ends lost 4 bases at V and 1 base at J; junction bases unmatched: 8. This CDR3 region has 17 residues.

V is TRBV7-9 and J is TRBJ2-3; no reliable D call. V lost 3 bases, J lost 0 bases, and 4 bases lay in between. The germline V gene encodes CDR1 SEHNR and CDR2 FQNEAQ (reference sequence). The CDR3 runs 13 residues. The DNA of the CDR3 is TGTGCCAGCAGCTTGGGCAGCACAGATACGCAGTATTTT. Encoded protein: CASSLGSTDTQYF. The variable domain in full, completed from reference TRBV7-9 and TRBJ2-3, reads DTGVSQNPRHKITKRGQNVTFRCDPISEHNRLYWYRQTLGQGPEFLTYFQNEAQLEKSRLLSDRFSAERPKGSFSTLEIQRTEQGDSAMYLCASSLGSTDTQYFGPGTRLTVL.

The V call is TRBV5-4, the J call TRBJ1-2; unclear D gene. Germline CDR1 reads SGHNT; CDR2 reads YYREEE (reference sequence). The CDR3 is 17 amino acids. V lost 6 bases to trimming and J lost 2 bases, with 23 bases between them. The CDR3 loop is CASTKSGWEGQNYGYTF. In DNA, the CDR3 is TGTGCCAGCACCAAGTCGGGGTGGGAGGGCCAGAACTATGGCTACACCTTC.